This T cell receptor beta chain was captured by sequencing in a study of blood T cells in healthy people across ages. Regarding the study as a whole: Naive T cell percentage and TCR beta diversity correlated strongly. The study lacked donor CMV status, which possibly confounded expanded clonotype changes. Compared with aged donors, long-lived donors showed fewer expanded clones, suggesting selection.

With respect to this clonotype: The antigen is unknown.

Researchers isolated at least 6 million PBMCs per sample. The CDR3 contains 13 residues. Germline loops: CDR1 SGHRS, CDR2 YFSETQ. The germline V and J ends were trimmed by 1 base and 5 bases, with 7 bases remaining between them. A second PCR, run for about 6 to 11 cycles, used a sample-barcoded 5' primer plus a J-beta primer mix. TCRdb processed the 5' RACE reads anew with MiXCR; each CDR3 protein has one entry. The data hold about a million distinct CDR3 sequences, with roughly two fifths observed a single time. The sample consisted of blood. The gene calls are TRBV5-1 and TRBJ2-1; D is unclear. The TCR sequence derives from a young man in good health. In DNA, the CDR3 is TGCGCCAGCAGCTTGTTCTTGGACAATGAGCAGTTCTTC. It codes for CASSLFLDNEQFF.